Below are 2 T cell receptor beta chains sequenced from a single sample in a study of STAT5B mutations in CD4+ large granular lymphocyte leukemia. Generated by immunoSEQ multiplex PCR, the TCRdb table keeps only in-frame clones and is missing some. Of just over 25,000 clones in the sample, around 86% were seen once. Sequencing was carried out using CD4+ T cells from blood buffy coats. The receptor set was obtained from a human donor in good health.

The V and J genes are TRBV30 and TRBJ2-7; TRBD2 matches 9 bases. The CDR3 totals 16 residues. Germline trimming cut 2 bases from V and 5 bases from J; bases unmatched to any gene: 13. CDR1 and CDR2 from the germline V gene are GTSNPN and SVGIG (reference sequence). The chain's CDR3 is CAWSLRSRLAGNEQYF. CDR3 bases: TGTGCCTGGAGTCTTCGATCCCGGCTAGCGGGAAACGAGCAGTACTTC.

This clone was detected once. The chain uses TRBV6-5 and TRBJ1-1; no definite D call. Trimming shortened V by 6 bases and J by 1 base, and 9 bases separated the two germline ends. Germline loops: CDR1 MNHEY, CDR2 SVGAGI. The CDR3 covers 13 residues. CDR3 nucleotide sequence: TGTGCCAGCAGGTCCCCGGCGAACACTGAAGCTTTCTTT. Encoded protein: CASRSPANTEAFF.